This T cell receptor beta chain was sequenced in a study of spatial heterogeneity in lung cancer. With 1 base clipped from V and 4 bases from J, the junction kept 4 bases outside the gene matches. Germline V gene sequence: CDR1 LGHDT, CDR2 YNNKEL (reference sequence). The CDR3 contains 15 residues. This clonotype was recorded many times. MiXCR, run by TCRdb on the 5' RACE reads, gives a single entry per CDR3 protein. Of about 7,800 distinct CDR3 sequences listed, around 8.6% are singletons. Time point here: sample taken at primary tumor resection. The rearrangement joins TRBV3-1 to TRBJ1-5; 7 bases are shared with TRBD1. The input for sequencing was PBMCs, taken at surgery. The clonotype originates from a male donor with early-stage non-small cell lung cancer. CDR3 in amino acids: CASSQGQGPNQPQHF. Here the CDR3 DNA reads TGTGCCAGCAGCCAAGGACAGGGACCAAATCAGCCCCAGCATTTT.